These T cell receptor beta chains were read from a single sample in a study of blood T cell repertoires in COVID-19. Produced via immunoSEQ multiplex PCR; TCRdb's table is partial and in-frame only. The sample has a few hundred thousand clones, over 75% seen once. The sample was peripheral blood. Source of these receptors: a human donor with COVID-19, enrolled during active disease. The donor label of this sample is uncertain. Each CDR3 is given with its conserved first and last residue. A D gene is named only where the DNA matches it firmly. Expanded clones are given a class, and other clones once, few, many or no size at all.

V gene	clone size	D gene	J gene	CDR3 DNA	CDR3 protein
TRBV28	.	TRBD1	TRBJ2-7	TGTGCCAGTAACACTGGGACAGGGGGTGACGAGCAGTACTTC	CASNTGTGGDEQYF
TRBV9	.	TRBD2	TRBJ2-7	TGTGCCAGCAGCACCCACCCTAGAGGACTAGCGGGAGGACTCCTCTACGAGCAGTACTTC	CASSTHPRGLAGGLLYEQYF
TRBV14	.	.	TRBJ1-4	TGTGCCAGCAGCCTCTCCAGGGGTGGTGAAAAACTGTTTTTT	CASSLSRGGEKLFF
TRBV29-1	once	.	TRBJ1-1	TGCAGCGTTGCATCCAGTCCGCGGGACACTGAAGCTTTCTTT	CSVASSPRDTEAFF
TRBV6-1	.	.	TRBJ2-6	TGTGCCAGCAGTGAAGCAGGGAGCTCTGGGGCCAACGTCCTGACTTTC	CASSEAGSSGANVLTF
TRBV6-5	.	.	TRBJ1-1	TGTGCCAGCAGTCCCCGCACCGGGGTGAGGACTGAAGCTTTCTTT	CASSPRTGVRTEAFF
TRBV19	.	TRBD1	TRBJ1-5	TGTGCCAGTAGTATCTCGGGACAGTCTTATCAGCCCCAGCATTTT	CASSISGQSYQPQHF
TRBV7-2	few	.	TRBJ1-1	TGTGCCAGCAGCTTAGACAGGAACACTGAAGCTTTCTTT	CASSLDRNTEAFF
TRBV7-9	few	TRBD2	TRBJ2-7	TGTGCCAGCAGCATACCCGGGACTAGCGGTTACGAGCAGTACTTC	CASSIPGTSGYEQYF
TRBV5-5	.	TRBD1	TRBJ1-2	TGTGCCAGCAGCCCTAGACAGGGGGAGGGCTATGGCTACACCTTC	CASSPRQGEGYGYTF
TRBV11-3	.	TRBD2	TRBJ2-1	TGTGCCAGCAGCTTAGGGGAGGGTTACAATGAGCAGTTCTTC	CASSLGEGYNEQFF
TRBV21-1	.	.	TRBJ1-3	TGTGCCAGCAGCAGAACGACAGACTCTGGAAACACCATATATTTT	CASSRTTDSGNTIYF
TRBV28	.	TRBD1	TRBJ1-4	TGTGCCACCAGCCGGGTGCAGGGGGCGTCTAATGAAAAACTGTTTTTT	CATSRVQGASNEKLFF
TRBV5-1	few	.	TRBJ2-7	TGCGCCAGCAGCTTGACCCAAACTTCGGGCGAGCAGTACTTC	CASSLTQTSGEQYF
TRBV27	once	TRBD1	TRBJ1-1	TGTGCCAGCAGTTTAGCACCACAGGGGATGAACACTGAAGCTTTCTTT	CASSLAPQGMNTEAFF
TRBV30	few	TRBD1	TRBJ2-3	TGTGCCTGGACATCCGGGACAGGGGGAGTGACAGATACGCAGTATTTT	CAWTSGTGGVTDTQYF
TRBV5-1	once	.	TRBJ2-3	TGCGCCAGCAGCGCGGAGGAGGATACGCAGTATTTT	CASSAEEDTQYF
TRBV5-1	.	.	TRBJ1-4	TGCGCCAGCAGCTCCGAGGGTTCGGCTAATGAAAAACTGTTTTTT	CASSSEGSANEKLFF
TRBV30	.	.	TRBJ1-4	TGTGCCTGGAGCAGGGTAGAAGAAAAACTGTTTTTT	CAWSRVEEKLFF
TRBV11-1	.	.	TRBJ2-7	TGTGCCAGCAGCCCTCGTGAGCGGAACTCCTACGAGCAGTACTTC	CASSPRERNSYEQYF
TRBV28	.	TRBD1	TRBJ1-1	TGTGCCAGCAGGTCTACAGGGGGCGTTCACACTGAAGCTTTCTTT	CASRSTGGVHTEAFF
TRBV30	.	.	TRBJ2-1	TGTGCCTGGAGTGACCTCCCCAGGGGTGAGCAGTTCTTC	CAWSDLPRGEQFF
TRBV6-1	.	.	TRBJ2-1	TGTGCCAGCAGTGAAGTTGGACTGGGGATTGACGAGCAGTTCTTC	CASSEVGLGIDEQFF
TRBV5-1	.	.	TRBJ2-2	TGCGCCAGCAGCCGTACGCGGACAGCGAACACCGGGGAGCTGTTTTTT	CASSRTRTANTGELFF
TRBV3-1/TRBV3-2	.	.	TRBJ2-1	TGTGCCAGCAGCCCCCGGGACTTACCCTACAATGAGCAGTTCTTC	CASSPRDLPYNEQFF
TRBV27	.	.	TRBJ2-4	TGTGCCAGCAGGAAGGTGGGCATAGCCAAAAACATTCAGTACTTC	CASRKVGIAKNIQYF
TRBV5-6	.	.	TRBJ1-6	TGTGCCAGCAGCTTGTTGGGGGCCAGGGAGAGTTCACCCCTCCACTTT	CASSLLGARESSPLHF
TRBV7-9	.	.	TRBJ2-3	TGTGCCAGCAGCTTAGCTGGGTCCCGGGGAACAGATACGCAGTATTTT	CASSLAGSRGTDTQYF
TRBV5-1	.	TRBD1	TRBJ1-1	TGCGCCAGCAGCTTGGATCTCGTCGGGACAGGACTGAACACTGAAGCTTTCTTT	CASSLDLVGTGLNTEAFF
TRBV19	.	.	TRBJ1-2	TGTGCCAGTAGTTCCCGGACAGACTCCTATGGCTACACCTTC	CASSSRTDSYGYTF
TRBV7-9	.	.	TRBJ1-6	TGTGCCAGCAGCCCCCGACAGGTTAATTCACCCCTCCACTTT	CASSPRQVNSPLHF
TRBV27	.	.	TRBJ2-3	TGTGCCAGCAGTCCTCTAGGGGTCACAGATACGCAGTATTTT	CASSPLGVTDTQYF
TRBV6-5	.	.	TRBJ1-1	TGTGCCAGCGGGTCAATTCAGGGTCCCGACACTGAAGCTTTCTTT	CASGSIQGPDTEAFF
TRBV6-5	.	.	TRBJ1-5	TGTGCCAGCAGAGCAGACAGTGTTGGTCAGCCCCAGCATTTT	CASRADSVGQPQHF
TRBV3-1/TRBV3-2	.	TRBD2	TRBJ2-1	TGTGCCAGCAGCCAAGTCACTAGCGGGAGTATGGATGAGCAGTTCTTC	CASSQVTSGSMDEQFF
TRBV11-2	.	TRBD1	TRBJ1-1	TGTGCCAGCAGCCCAGTTGAACAGGGGTGGGGGACTGAAGCTTTCTTT	CASSPVEQGWGTEAFF
TRBV15	.	.	TRBJ2-1	TGTGCCACCAGCAGAGGGTGGAGATACAATGAGCAGTTCTTC	CATSRGWRYNEQFF
TRBV7-9	.	TRBD2	TRBJ2-3	TGTGCCAGCAGCTTAAACCGAGGTAGCGGGAGGGCCAGCACAGATACGCAGTATTTT	CASSLNRGSGRASTDTQYF
TRBV27	.	.	TRBJ2-1	TGTGCCAGCAGTTTGCGGCGGCCAAGCTCCTACAATGAGCAGTTCTTC	CASSLRRPSSYNEQFF